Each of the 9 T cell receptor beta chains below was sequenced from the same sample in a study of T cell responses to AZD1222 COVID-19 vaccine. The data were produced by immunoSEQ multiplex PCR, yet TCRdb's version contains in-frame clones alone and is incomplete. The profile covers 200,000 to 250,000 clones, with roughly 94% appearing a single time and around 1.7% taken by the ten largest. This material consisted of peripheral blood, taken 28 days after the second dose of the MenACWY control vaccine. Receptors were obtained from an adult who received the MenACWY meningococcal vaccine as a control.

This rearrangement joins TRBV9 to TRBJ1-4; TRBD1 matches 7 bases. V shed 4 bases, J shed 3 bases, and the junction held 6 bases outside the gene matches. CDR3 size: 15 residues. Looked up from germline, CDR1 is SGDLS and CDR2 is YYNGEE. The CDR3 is CASSFTGASNEKLFF. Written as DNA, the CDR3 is TGTGCCAGCAGCTTCACAGGGGCCTCTAATGAAAAACTGTTTTTT.

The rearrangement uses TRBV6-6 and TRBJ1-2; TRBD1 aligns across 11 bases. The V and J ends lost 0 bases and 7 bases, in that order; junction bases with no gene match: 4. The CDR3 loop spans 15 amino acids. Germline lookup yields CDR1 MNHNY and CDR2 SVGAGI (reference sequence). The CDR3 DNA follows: TGTGCCAGCAGTTACTCGAGGACAGGGGGCAGTGGCTACACCTTC. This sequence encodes CASSYSRTGGSGYTF.

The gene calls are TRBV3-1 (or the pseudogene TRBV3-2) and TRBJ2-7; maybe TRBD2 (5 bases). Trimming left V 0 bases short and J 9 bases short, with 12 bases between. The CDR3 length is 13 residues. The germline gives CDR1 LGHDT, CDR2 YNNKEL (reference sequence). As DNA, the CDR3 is TGTGCCAGCAGCCAAGATTGGGAGTTGGGGCAGTACTTC. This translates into CASSQDWELGQYF.

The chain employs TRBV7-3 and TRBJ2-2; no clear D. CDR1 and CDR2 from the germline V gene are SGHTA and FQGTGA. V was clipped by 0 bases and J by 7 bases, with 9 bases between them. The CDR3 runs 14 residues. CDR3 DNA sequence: TGTGCCAGCAGCTTAACCTCGGATCTCGGGGAGCTGTTTTTT. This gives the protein CASSLTSDLGELFF.

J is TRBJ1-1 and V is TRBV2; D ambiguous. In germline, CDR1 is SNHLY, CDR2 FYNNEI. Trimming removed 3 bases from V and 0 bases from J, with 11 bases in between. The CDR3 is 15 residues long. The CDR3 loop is CASSDLSGVNTEAFF. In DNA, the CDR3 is TGTGCCAGCAGTGACTTAAGTGGAGTGAACACTGAAGCTTTCTTT.

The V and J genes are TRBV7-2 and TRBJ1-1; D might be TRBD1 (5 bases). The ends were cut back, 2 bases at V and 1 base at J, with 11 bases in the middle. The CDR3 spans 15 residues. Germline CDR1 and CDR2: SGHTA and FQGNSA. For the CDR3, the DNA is TGTGCCAGCAGCTTAATTGCAGGGCCGAACACTGAAGCTTTCTTT. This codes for CASSLIAGPNTEAFF.

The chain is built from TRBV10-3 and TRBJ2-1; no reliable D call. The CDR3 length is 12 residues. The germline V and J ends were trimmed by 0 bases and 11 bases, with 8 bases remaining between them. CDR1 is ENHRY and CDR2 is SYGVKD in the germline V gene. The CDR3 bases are TGTGCCATCAGTGAGTCGGGGTCCCAGCAGTTCTTC. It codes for CAISESGSQQFF.

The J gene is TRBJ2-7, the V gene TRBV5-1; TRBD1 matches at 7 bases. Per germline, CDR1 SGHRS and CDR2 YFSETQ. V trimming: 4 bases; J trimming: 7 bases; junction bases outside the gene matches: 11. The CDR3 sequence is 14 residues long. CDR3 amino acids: CASSLWTGHLEQYF. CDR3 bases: TGCGCCAGCAGCCTATGGACAGGCCACCTAGAGCAGTACTTC.

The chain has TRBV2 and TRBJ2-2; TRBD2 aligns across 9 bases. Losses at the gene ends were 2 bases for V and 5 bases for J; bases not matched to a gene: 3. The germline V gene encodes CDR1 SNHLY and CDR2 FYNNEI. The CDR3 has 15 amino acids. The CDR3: CASSERLAGTGELFF. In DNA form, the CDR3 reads TGTGCCAGCAGTGAACGGCTAGCGGGAACCGGGGAGCTGTTTTTT.